These 14 T cell receptor beta chains came from one sample sequenced in a study of blood T cells in healthy people across ages. Sample-barcoded 5' priming and a J-beta primer mix drove a second PCR of 7 to 11 cycles. TCRdb reprocessed the 5' RACE reads with MiXCR, giving one entry per CDR3 protein. The sample contains roughly 800,000 distinct CDR3 sequences, around half of which appear only once. The sample comprised blood. The receptors were sampled from an elderly man in good health.

This clonotype turned up a few times. The J gene is TRBJ2-3, the V gene TRBV29-1; 9 bases line up with TRBD1. CDR1 is SQVTM, CDR2 ANQGSEA, per germline. The CDR3 totals 13 residues. The junction had 4 bases not matched to a gene; V was cut back by 6 bases and J by 3 bases. This CDR3 reads CSVYGQGTDTQYF. DNA of the CDR3: TGCAGCGTCTACGGACAGGGGACAGATACGCAGTATTTT.

The V and J genes are TRBV27 and TRBJ1-4; D ambiguous. There are 13 residues in the CDR3. The V end was cut by 5 bases, the J end by 3 bases, with 7 bases between. In germline, CDR1 is MNHEY, CDR2 SMNVEV (reference sequence). Here the CDR3 reads CASSGGPNEKLFF. The CDR3, as DNA: TGTGCCAGCAGTGGTGGGCCTAATGAAAAACTGTTTTTT.

The rearrangement joins TRBV30 to TRBJ1-6, with D possibly matching TRBD1 (6 bases). Germline CDR1 and CDR2: GTSNPN and SVGIG (reference sequence). The V gene lost 0 bases and the J gene lost 6 bases, with 12 bases spanning the gap. The CDR3 extends over 15 amino acids. The CDR3 DNA is TGTGCCTGGAGTGTCCAATCAGGGGTTAATTCACCCCTCCACTTT. This encodes CAWSVQSGVNSPLHF. The full variable domain, its missing parts supplied by reference TRBV30 and TRBJ1-6, is SQTIHQWPATLVQPVGSPLSLECTVEGTSNPNLYWYRQAAGRGLQLLFYSVGIGQISSEVPQNLSASRPQDRQFILSSKKLLLSDSGFYLCAWSVQSGVNSPLHFGNGTRLTVT.

The rearrangement uses TRBV12-3 or TRBV12-4 and TRBJ2-4; 8 bases line up with TRBD2. This CDR3 has 17 amino acids. The ends lost 4 bases at V and 6 bases at J; junction bases unmatched: 14. This CDR3 reads CASSSAPGREAVNIQYF. Written as DNA, the CDR3 is TGTGCCAGCAGTTCGGCCCCTGGGCGGGAGGCGGTAAACATTCAGTACTTC.

This chain links TRBV3-1 with TRBJ1-4; no firm D call. Germline loops: CDR1 LGHDT, CDR2 YNNKEL (reference sequence). V lost 0 bases, J lost 8 bases, and 16 bases lay in between. There are 16 residues in the CDR3. The CDR3 loop is CASSQDKRMVVEKLFF. CDR3 DNA sequence: TGTGCCAGCAGCCAAGATAAGAGGATGGTTGTAGAAAAACTGTTTTTT.

Comment on this clonotype: A read error may explain this, as a much larger clone is one base away. The V and J genes are TRBV5-1 and TRBJ2-6, with D perhaps matching TRBD1 (6 bases). This CDR3 has 14 amino acids. CDR1 and CDR2 (germline): SGHRS, YFSETQ. The CDR3 is CVSSVQGGANVLTF. Here the CDR3 DNA reads TGCGTCAGCAGTGTCCAGGGGGGGGCCAACGTCCTGACTTTC.

The CDR3 sequence: CASSLQRESYNEQFF. CDR3 DNA: TGTGCCAGCAGCTTGCAGCGGGAGTCCTACAATGAGCAGTTCTTC. The rearrangement uses TRBV7-2 and TRBJ2-1, with 8 bases aligning to TRBD2. The V gene's germline CDR1 is SGHTA and CDR2 FQGNSA. J gave up 1 base and V 3 bases, and 2 bases lay outside the gene matches. The CDR3 has 15 residues.

As regards this clonotype: It is unclear where the CDR3 begins or ends on the DNA, so no DNA is shown, and the CDR3 is as TCRdb lists it. This rearrangement joins TRBV7-9 to TRBJ2-7; the D segment call TRBD1 is taken from the table without a DNA check. With termini counted, the CDR3 has 15 amino acids. Per the germline V gene, CDR1 is SEHNR and CDR2 is FQNEAQ (reference sequence). The chain's CDR3 is CASSVATGSGYERYF.

The V gene is TRBV12-3 or TRBV12-4, the J gene TRBJ1-2, with TRBD1 matching over 11 bases. The V segment lost 4 bases and the J segment 2 bases; nucleotides outside the gene matches: 12. The CDR3 consists of 18 residues. CDR3 sequence: CASSSSGTGGPLNYGYTF. CDR3 coding DNA: TGTGCCAGCAGTTCGTCCGGGACAGGGGGGCCTTTAAACTATGGCTACACCTTC.

The chain carries TRBV6-5 and TRBJ2-1, with 7 bases fitting TRBD1. Germline V gives CDR1 MNHEY, CDR2 SVGAGI. The trim removed 4 bases at V and 7 bases at J, leaving 10 bases unmatched. This CDR3 is 15 amino acids long. The CDR3 reads CASSSSGGVRNEQFF. DNA for the CDR3: TGTGCCAGCAGTTCGTCAGGGGGAGTTCGTAATGAGCAGTTCTTC.

This clonotype was recorded a few times. The chain has TRBV20-1 and TRBJ2-7; D tentatively reads TRBD1 or TRBD2 (5 bases each). CDR1 and CDR2 from the germline V gene are DFQATT and SNEGSKA (reference sequence). V dropped 3 bases and J dropped 10 bases, with 10 bases sitting between them. CDR3 length: 10 residues. The CDR3 sequence is CSASEGPQYF. The CDR3 DNA is TGCAGTGCTAGCGAGGGGCCCCAGTACTTC.

The chain couples TRBV6-4 to TRBJ1-2, with 7 bases lining up with TRBD1. Per germline, CDR1 MRHNA and CDR2 SNTAGT. This CDR3 contains 13 residues. With V trimmed by 6 bases and J by 5 bases, 6 bases remained unmatched. Written as DNA, the CDR3 is TGTGCCAGCAGCCAGGGACAGCAATATGGCTACACCTTC. Residues: CASSQGQQYGYTF.

The rearrangement uses TRBV20-1 and TRBJ2-5, with TRBD2 matching 10 bases. The DNA end is a closer match to TRBJ2-7, so the J assignment may be wrong. Looked up from germline, CDR1 is DFQATT and CDR2 is SNEGSKA (reference sequence). CDR3 length: 15 amino acids. The CDR3 DNA sequence: TGCAGTGCTAGAGTGGCTAGCGGGAGACTTAACGAGCAGTACTTC. Encoded protein: CSARVASGRLNEQYF.

The chain is built from TRBV2 and TRBJ1-5, with D uncertain. The V gene lost 8 bases and the J gene lost 1 base, with 12 bases spanning the gap. The CDR3 spans 14 residues. Germline CDR1 and CDR2: SNHLY and FYNNEI. The CDR3 spells CASCNTWSNQPQHF. CDR3 in DNA: TGTGCCAGCTGTAACACTTGGAGCAATCAGCCCCAGCATTTT.